Listed here is a single T cell receptor beta chain. This sample stems from a study of graft-versus-host responses after intestinal transplantation. To release intraepithelial and lamina propria lymphocytes, the graft tissue was processed. Repertoires were generated with immunoSEQ multiplex PCR, while TCRdb's copy carries only in-frame clones and drops some. The sample carries 9,500 to 10,000 clones, nearly 80% recorded once. The TCR originated in a human patient who received an intestinal transplant, so some T cells may come from the graft donor. The specimen was ileum tissue, collected about 530 days after intestinal transplant.

This CDR3 reads CASSLLAGTYEQYF. In DNA form, the CDR3 reads TGTGCCAGCAGTTTATTGGCGGGTACCTACGAGCAGTACTTC. The gene calls are TRBV28 and TRBJ2-7, with D tentatively TRBD2 (5 bases). V was shortened by 1 base and J by 2 bases, with 9 bases between the two germline ends. The CDR3 runs 14 residues. In germline, CDR1 is MDHEN, CDR2 SYDVKM. Drawing the rest from reference TRBV28 and TRBJ2-7, the complete variable domain is DVKVTQSSRYLVKRTGEKVFLECVQDMDHENMFWYRQDPGLGLRLIYFSYDVKMKEKGDIPEGYSVSREKKERFSLILESASTNQTSMYLCASSLLAGTYEQYFGPGTRLTVT.